Below, 25 T cell receptor beta chains from the same sample are listed, as sequenced in a study of blood T cell repertoires in COVID-19. Some clones are missing from TCRdb's copy, which holds only in-frame ones; the method was immunoSEQ multiplex PCR. In the table there are hundreds of thousands of clones, around 90% of which are singletons. Sequenced input: peripheral blood. The receptor source for this set is a man in his 60s with acute or convalescent COVID-19.

The chain couples TRBV6-6 to TRBJ2-2; D not resolved. Germline lookup yields CDR1 MNHNY and CDR2 SVGAGI (reference sequence). Trimming pared 1 base from V and 7 bases from J, leaving 4 bases between. There are 12 residues in the CDR3. Written as DNA, the CDR3 is TGTGCCAGCAGTTACTTGAGCGGGGAGCTGTTTTTT. Its protein is CASSYLSGELFF.

The chain is built from TRBV6-6 and TRBJ1-2; 7 bases are shared with TRBD1. The germline CDR1 and CDR2 sequences are MNHNY and SVGAGI (reference sequence). This CDR3 has 13 amino acids. Trimming took 4 bases from V and 4 from J; bases not matched to a gene: 3. This chain's CDR3 is CASSFTGVYGYTF. The DNA of the CDR3 is TGTGCCAGCAGTTTTACAGGGGTCTATGGCTACACCTTC.

V and J are TRBV19 and TRBJ2-7; 7 positions agree with TRBD1. Germline V lookup: CDR1 LNHDA, CDR2 SQIVND (reference sequence). V gave up 5 bases and J gave up 7 bases; unmatched junction bases: 11. This CDR3 has 14 amino acids. CDR3 nucleotide sequence: TGTGCCAGTAGTCCCCGACAGGGCCTGGGGGAGCAGTACTTC. It yields the protein CASSPRQGLGEQYF.

The chain links TRBV7-3 to TRBJ2-5; TRBD2 is a possible D gene (5 bases). V was clipped by 2 bases and J by 1 base, with 11 bases between them. CDR1 and CDR2 (germline): SGHTA, FQGTGA. The CDR3 loop spans 15 amino acids. CDR3 sequence reads: CASSLAPGFQETQYF. The CDR3, as DNA: TGTGCCAGCAGCTTAGCCCCGGGATTCCAAGAGACCCAGTACTTC.

This clone was counted only a few times. This chain connects TRBV10-3 to TRBJ1-6; D gene ambiguous. Trimming took off 0 bases at V and 7 bases at J, with 4 bases between the two ends. Germline V CDR1 and CDR2: ENHRY, SYGVKD. The CDR3 is made up of 13 amino acids. CDR3 region: CAISESRNSPLHF. DNA for the CDR3: TGTGCCATCAGTGAGTCGAGGAATTCACCCCTCCACTTT.

This clone was counted between two and nine times. The chain is built from TRBV6-1 and TRBJ2-1; 8 bases agree with TRBD1. CDR3 length: 16 amino acids. Looked up from germline, CDR1 is MNHNS and CDR2 is SASEGT. Germline trimming cut 0 bases from V and 9 bases from J; bases unmatched to any gene: 10. This chain's CDR3 is CASSEAPTGGQVEQFF. The DNA of the CDR3 is TGTGCCAGCAGTGAAGCGCCTACAGGGGGACAGGTTGAGCAGTTCTTC.

The chain recombines TRBV29-1 with TRBJ2-7; D is undetermined. Germline CDR1 SQVTM, CDR2 ANQGSEA. This CDR3 comprises 16 residues. V gave up 1 base and J gave up 5 bases, with 21 bases separating them. The DNA for the CDR3 is TGCAGCGTTGAAGCGCACGACGTCGGGTCTCGGAACGAGCAGTACTTC. Protein: CSVEAHDVGSRNEQYF.

The chain has TRBV7-3 and TRBJ2-2; 7 nucleotides align to TRBD1. CDR3 size: 17 residues. The V gene's germline CDR1 is SGHTA and CDR2 FQGTGA. V shed 5 bases, J shed 1 base, and the junction held 10 bases outside the gene matches. The CDR3 here is CASSPRWGTENTGELFF. CDR3 in DNA: TGTGCCAGCAGCCCCAGGTGGGGGACAGAGAACACCGGGGAGCTGTTTTTT.

The chain combines TRBV29-1 with TRBJ2-2; 7 positions agree with TRBD1. The CDR3 runs to 15 residues. Looked up from germline, CDR1 is SQVTM and CDR2 is ANQGSEA. After removal of 3 bases from V and 1 base from J, the junction contained 5 bases not matched to a gene. This CDR3 is CSVELDRRNTGELFF. CDR3 sequence (DNA): TGCAGCGTTGAGCTGGACAGGAGGAACACCGGGGAGCTGTTTTTT.

The V call is TRBV25-1, the J call TRBJ2-1; TRBD2 agrees at 9 bases. This CDR3 region has 15 residues. In germline, CDR1 is MGHDK, CDR2 SYGVNS. Trimming at V came to 8 bases and at J to 3 bases, leaving 8 bases not matched to a gene. In DNA, the CDR3 is TGTGCCAGCGGAAGCAGCGGGGGGCTCTACAATGAGCAGTTCTTC. Protein product: CASGSSGGLYNEQFF.

V and J are TRBV19 and TRBJ2-7, with a possible D match to TRBD1 (6 bases). Germline values: CDR1 LNHDA, CDR2 SQIVND (reference sequence). There are 17 residues in the CDR3. V dropped 2 bases and J dropped 0 bases, with 17 bases sitting between them. The CDR3 DNA reads as TGTGCCAGTAGTATATCGATGGTCCAGGGGCCCTCCTACGAGCAGTACTTC. Translated, it gives CASSISMVQGPSYEQYF. Filled out from reference TRBV19 and TRBJ2-7, the complete variable domain reads DGGITQSPKYLFRKEGQNVTLSCEQNLNHDAMYWYRQDPGQGLRLIYYSQIVNDFQKGDIAEGYSVSREKKESFPLTVTSAQKNPTAFYLCASSISMVQGPSYEQYFGPGTRLTVT.

This rearrangement joins TRBV29-1 to TRBJ1-5; possibly TRBD1 for D (5 bases). Germline CDR1 SQVTM, CDR2 ANQGSEA. The CDR3 is 14 residues long. The ends were cut back, 7 bases at V and 5 bases at J, with 18 bases in the middle. This CDR3 reads CSAVLGGSDQPQHF. The CDR3 DNA reads TGCAGCGCTGTTTTGGGGGGGTCCGATCAGCCCCAGCATTTT. Full variable domain (remainder filled in from reference TRBV29-1 and TRBJ1-5): SAVISQKPSRDICQRGTSLTIQCQVDSQVTMMFWYRQQPGQSLTLIATANQGSEATYESGFVIDKFPISRPNLTFSTLTVSNMSPEDSSIYLCSAVLGGSDQPQHFGDGTRLSIL.

The V call is TRBV1, the J call TRBJ2-5; TRBD2 reflects the table's D call only, with no check against the DNA. TRBV1 corresponds to a pseudogene. The CDR3 has 18 amino acids. DNA of the CDR3: TGCACCAGCAGCCAAGGCCCCCACTACTCACGGCTCCAAGAGACCCAGTACTTC. This sequence encodes CTSSQGPHYSRLQETQYF.

The chain has TRBV29-1 and TRBJ2-1; 9 nucleotides agree with TRBD2. CDR1 and CDR2 (germline): SQVTM, ANQGSEA. V shed 3 bases and J 4 bases; nucleotides not matched to a gene: 1. This CDR3 is 13 amino acids long. The CDR3 bases are TGCAGCGTTGAGGCGGGGGGGTACAATGAGCAGTTCTTC. Its protein is CSVEAGGYNEQFF.

The V and J genes are TRBV12-5 and TRBJ1-3; no clear D gene. The CDR3 covers 15 residues. Germline V gene sequence: CDR1 LGHNT, CDR2 FRNRAP. The germline V and J ends were trimmed by 2 bases and 8 bases, with 16 bases remaining between them. CDR3 amino acids: CASGLLEGNVDTIYF. The CDR3 nucleotides are TGTGCTAGTGGTTTGTTGGAGGGAAATGTAGACACCATATATTTT.

The V call is TRBV24-1, the J call TRBJ2-2; the D gene is possibly TRBD1 (5 bases). The CDR3 totals 15 residues. Germline V gene data show CDR1 as KGHDR and CDR2 as SFDVKD. Trimming left V 9 bases short and J 0 bases short, with 13 bases between. CDR3 protein: CATQGDSTNTGELFF. The CDR3 region has the DNA TGTGCCACCCAGGGTGACAGCACGAACACCGGGGAGCTGTTTTTT.

The V gene is TRBV6-5, the J gene TRBJ1-3; TRBD1 might be the D (6 bases). Per germline, CDR1 MNHEY and CDR2 SVGAGI. V was pared by 4 bases and J by 4 bases, with 14 bases between. This CDR3 spans 15 amino acids. The CDR3 bases are TGTGCCAGCAGTTCATTGGGGGCAGGGGGAAACACCATATATTTT. Amino acid sequence: CASSSLGAGGNTIYF.

The CDR3 region has the DNA TGTGCCAGCAGTGAAGGACGACTAGCGGGGGGGCGGGCAGATACGCAGTATTTT. Translated: CASSEGRLAGGRADTQYF. The chain is built from TRBV2 and TRBJ2-3; 14 nucleotides match TRBD2. The CDR3 consists of 18 residues. V shed 1 base, J shed 4 bases, and the junction held 7 bases outside the gene matches. CDR1 and CDR2 from the germline V gene are SNHLY and FYNNEI.

J is TRBJ2-7 and V is TRBV11-2, with D tentatively TRBD2 (6 bases). The CDR3 extends over 14 amino acids. Germline V CDR1 and CDR2: SGHAT, FQNNGV. The V end was cut by 7 bases, the J end by 0 bases, with 13 bases between. The CDR3 loop reads CASTQVGSSYEQYF. The CDR3 nucleotides read TGTGCCAGCACCCAAGTCGGGAGCTCCTACGAGCAGTACTTC.

This clone was counted only a few times. The chain links TRBV4-1 to TRBJ1-1, with 9 bases that match TRBD1. The CDR3 has 15 amino acids. V was clipped by 4 bases and J by 1 base; unmatched bases: 4. Germline lookup yields CDR1 MGHRA and CDR2 YSYEKL. The CDR3 region has the DNA TGCGCCAGCAGCCGCGACAGGGGGGAGAACACTGAAGCTTTCTTT. Its protein is CASSRDRGENTEAFF.

This rearrangement joins TRBV5-6 to TRBJ1-4; D uncertain. The germline V gene has CDR1 SGHDT and CDR2 YYEEEE. V lost 3 bases, J lost 2 bases, and 5 bases lay in between. The CDR3 totals 13 residues. CDR3 residues: CASSSVTNEKLFF. CDR3 nucleotide sequence: TGTGCCAGCAGCTCAGTCACTAATGAAAAACTGTTTTTT.

J is TRBJ2-4 and V is TRBV4-2; the match to TRBD2 covers 10 bases. There are 19 residues in the CDR3. V lost 0 bases, J lost 2 bases, and 10 bases stayed unmatched. Germline V lookup: CDR1 LGHNA, CDR2 YNFKEQ. CDR3 sequence reads: CASSQDPAGGPGTKNIQYF. The DNA for the CDR3 is TGTGCCAGCAGCCAAGACCCAGCGGGGGGGCCGGGAACCAAAAACATTCAGTACTTC.

This clone was picked up one time. The chain has TRBV7-9 and TRBJ2-6; D perhaps matches TRBD1 (6 bases). V was shortened by 4 bases and J by 4 bases, with 20 bases between the two germline ends. The V gene's germline CDR1 is SEHNR and CDR2 FQNEAQ (reference sequence). This CDR3 is built from 18 residues. CDR3 amino acids: CASSSGSGRGAGANVLTF. The CDR3 region has the DNA TGTGCCAGCAGCTCGGGGAGTGGCAGGGGCGCCGGGGCCAACGTCCTGACTTTC.

The chain employs TRBV4-2 and TRBJ1-6; perhaps TRBD1 as D (5 bases). Trimming stripped 4 bases from V and 8 bases from J, with 24 bases between. The CDR3 covers 18 residues. The germline gives CDR1 LGHNA, CDR2 YNFKEQ. As DNA, the CDR3 is TGTGCCAGCAGCCCGGGGACGGGTACGGGGGGGATCGATTCACCCCTCCACTTT. Amino acids: CASSPGTGTGGIDSPLHF.

This clone has a handful of counts. This chain joins TRBV28 and TRBJ2-1; TRBD2 matches at 7 bases. The junction had 6 bases not matched to a gene; V was cut back by 4 bases and J by 0 bases. The CDR3 contains 16 residues. Germline assignment: CDR1 MDHEN and CDR2 SYDVKM. For the CDR3, the DNA is TGTGCCAGCAGTTCCGGGACTACAAGCTCCTACAATGAGCAGTTCTTC. This encodes CASSSGTTSSYNEQFF.